This T cell receptor beta chain came from a study of blood T cell repertoires in COVID-19. In the original processing: Cell counts per sample came from amplifying reference gene primers. The method was immunoSEQ multiplex PCR; TCRdb's version includes in-frame clones alone and lacks a portion of them. The D gene and trimming were derived from the DNA, and the V and J assignments and clone size from that table. The sample lists 250,000 to 350,000 clones, roughly 80% seen once, with around 4% in the top ten. Trimming took 0 bases from V and 10 from J; bases not matched to a gene: 14. The CDR3 loop spans 18 amino acids. The germline V gene encodes CDR1 SGHNT and CDR2 YYREEE (reference sequence).

The sequenced sample consisted of peripheral blood. This chain joins TRBV5-4 and TRBJ1-6; 9 bases map to TRBD1. The source is a woman in her forties or fifties with active or convalescent COVID-19. The DNA of the CDR3 is TGTGCCAGCAGCTTGGGTGGGGGGACAGGGAACGCTGCCTCACCCCTCCACTTT. Amino acid sequence: CASSLGGGTGNAASPLHF.